A single sample gave rise to the 18 T cell receptor beta chains below, sequenced in a study of identical twins. TCRdb analysed the 5' RACE reads with MiXCR anew, one entry per CDR3 protein. The sample includes 500,000 or so distinct CDR3 sequences, approximately 14% of them seen just once. The sample was also linked to a second study, of yellow fever vaccine responses in identical twins.

The specimen was CD4+ T cells sorted from blood. The receptor source for this set is a woman under 30 in good health.

This clonotype was detected a few times. The rearrangement links TRBV20-1 to TRBJ2-5, with a weak D call TRBD1 (6 bases). From germline, CDR1 is DFQATT and CDR2 SNEGSKA (reference sequence). The CDR3 is made up of 11 amino acids. Trimming pared 5 bases from V and 2 bases from J, leaving 6 bases between. For the CDR3, the DNA is TGCAGTGCTGACAGGCAAGAGACCCAGTACTTC. As protein: CSADRQETQYF.

This rearrangement joins TRBV7-9 to TRBJ2-2, with D maybe TRBD2 (6 bases). In germline, CDR1 is SEHNR, CDR2 FQNEAQ (reference sequence). Trimming removed 5 bases at V and 5 bases at J, with 12 bases between. CDR3 size: 14 residues. In DNA form, the CDR3 reads TGTGCCAGCAGCCGGGACTCTGATACCGGGGAGCTGTTTTTT. Protein: CASSRDSDTGELFF. Together with reference TRBV7-9 and TRBJ2-2, the CDR3 gives the full variable domain: DTGVSQNPRHKITKRGQNVTFRCDPISEHNRLYWYRQTLGQGPEFLTYFQNEAQLEKSRLLSDRFSAERPKGSFSTLEIQRTEQGDSAMYLCASSRDSDTGELFFGEGSRLTVL.

A few counts support this clonotype. The V and J genes are TRBV5-1 and TRBJ1-2, with 7 nucleotides matching TRBD1. V shed 4 bases and J 4 bases; nucleotides not matched to a gene: 7. Germline values: CDR1 SGHRS, CDR2 YFSETQ. This CDR3 region has 14 residues. This chain's CDR3 is CASSDRQGSYGYTF. The CDR3 bases are TGCGCCAGCAGCGATAGACAGGGAAGCTATGGCTACACCTTC.

This clonotype was detected only a few times. DNA of the CDR3: TGCAGCGTTTTAGCGGGGGGCGCGGAGGGCTACACCTTC. It translates to CSVLAGGAEGYTF. The chain carries TRBV29-1 and TRBJ1-2, with D possibly TRBD1 on 6 matching bases. Germline V gene lookup returns CDR1 SQVTM and CDR2 ANQGSEA. V dropped 5 bases and J dropped 8 bases, with 18 bases sitting between them. The CDR3 sequence is 13 residues long.

This clonotype has more than one count but fewer than ten. The chain employs TRBV6-4 and TRBJ2-1; 7 bases line up with TRBD1. Per germline, CDR1 MRHNA and CDR2 SNTAGT. V shed 4 bases and J 6 bases; nucleotides not matched to a gene: 9. CDR3 length equals 15 residues. In DNA, the CDR3 is TGTGCCAGCAGTGCCTCAGGGGGTCTGGGCAATGAGCAGTTCTTC. This encodes CASSASGGLGNEQFF.

The table lists this clonotype with a few counts. V usage is TRBV5-4 and J usage is TRBJ2-2; 10 positions agree with TRBD2. The V gene's germline CDR1 is SGHNT and CDR2 YYREEE (reference sequence). The CDR3 consists of 16 residues. Trimming removed 4 bases from V and 4 bases from J; junction bases left unmatched: 7. The chain's CDR3 is CASSPGLAVGTGELFF. The CDR3 nucleotides read TGTGCCAGCAGCCCTGGACTAGCGGTTGGCACCGGGGAGCTGTTTTTT.

The chain carries TRBV27 and TRBJ2-7, with D unresolved. The germline V gene encodes CDR1 MNHEY and CDR2 SMNVEV (reference sequence). CDR3 length: 15 amino acids. V shed 5 bases and J shed 3 bases, with 17 bases lying between them. CDR3 nucleotide sequence: TGTGCCAGCAGTCCGTCCCTCCGGAGTAGCTACGAGCAGTACTTC. Protein sequence: CASSPSLRSSYEQYF.

This clonotype was seen more than once but under ten times. V is TRBV6-5 and J is TRBJ2-7, with 7 bases aligning to TRBD2. The germline V gene encodes CDR1 MNHEY and CDR2 SVGAGI. The CDR3 sequence is 15 residues long. The V segment lost 1 base and the J segment 3 bases; nucleotides outside the gene matches: 6. The CDR3 is CASSYFGGSLYEQYF. The DNA of the CDR3 is TGTGCCAGCAGTTACTTCGGGGGGAGTCTCTACGAGCAGTACTTC.

V usage is TRBV7-2 and J usage is TRBJ2-1; TRBD1 or TRBD2 may be the D gene (6 bases each). Between the trimmed V and J ends, which lost 3 bases and 0 bases, there was a span of 12 bases. This CDR3 comprises 16 residues. CDR1 and CDR2 (germline): SGHTA, FQGNSA. CDR3 coding DNA: TGTGCCAGCAGCTTCTGGGGGGCGAGCTCCTACAATGAGCAGTTCTTC. Its protein product is CASSFWGASSYNEQFF.

The chain uses TRBV5-5 and TRBJ1-2; no definite D call. The germline gives CDR1 SGHKS, CDR2 YYEKEE (reference sequence). V was pared by 1 base and J by 12 bases, with 13 bases between. The CDR3 is made up of 12 amino acids. CDR3 loop: CASSLKEGRDTF. CDR3 coding DNA: TGTGCCAGCAGCTTGAAGGAAGGCCGGGACACCTTC.

In this sample, this clonotype turned up many times. The gene calls are TRBV7-9 and TRBJ2-1; TRBD2 matches 9 bases. CDR1 is SEHNR, CDR2 FQNEAQ, per germline (reference sequence). V lost 3 bases to trimming and J lost 3 bases; unmatched junction nucleotides: 6. This CDR3 region has 16 residues. The DNA for the CDR3 is TGTGCCAGCAGCTTGGGTCTAGCGGGATTCTACAATGAGCAGTTCTTC. Amino acids: CASSLGLAGFYNEQFF.

A few counts support this clonotype. The chain employs TRBV6-5 and TRBJ2-1; D is perhaps TRBD2 (5 bases). Looked up from germline, CDR1 is MNHEY and CDR2 is SVGAGI. The V end lost 2 bases, the J end lost 4 bases, and 9 bases lay between the germline ends. The CDR3 has 14 residues. The DNA for the CDR3 is TGTGCCAGCAGTTACGGACGGACTTACAATGAGCAGTTCTTC. Its translation: CASSYGRTYNEQFF.

This clonotype was seen only a few times. This CDR3 is CASSRPTTGGSYEQYF. The CDR3 nucleotides are TGTGCCAGCAGCCGACCTACGACAGGGGGGTCCTACGAGCAGTACTTC. The V call is TRBV3-1, the J call TRBJ2-7; 9 bases line up with TRBD1. The V and J ends lost 4 bases and 1 base, in that order; junction bases with no gene match: 8. CDR3 size: 16 residues. Germline loops: CDR1 LGHDT, CDR2 YNNKEL (reference sequence).

This rearrangement joins TRBV9 to TRBJ1-2, with D tentatively TRBD1 (5 bases). The germline V and J ends were trimmed by 2 bases and 5 bases, with 13 bases remaining between them. This CDR3 contains 14 residues. Germline values: CDR1 SGDLS, CDR2 YYNGEE. The CDR3 region has the DNA TGTGCCAGCAGCGTTTCGGCCGAGGGGTATGGCTACACCTTC. Translated, it gives CASSVSAEGYGYTF.

This clonotype has a handful of counts. J is TRBJ2-1 and V is TRBV15, with TRBD2 matching over 16 bases. The CDR3 sequence is 16 residues long. Looked up from germline, CDR1 is LNHNV and CDR2 is YYDKDF (reference sequence). Trimming removed 5 bases from V and 9 bases from J; junction bases left unmatched: 7. The CDR3 loop reads CATSPTGTSGRVEQFF. The CDR3 nucleotides are TGTGCCACCAGCCCCACTGGGACTAGCGGGAGGGTTGAGCAGTTCTTC.

This clonotype has a single count. The rearrangement links TRBV20-1 to TRBJ1-2, with D tentatively TRBD1 (6 bases). This CDR3 comprises 13 residues. The V gene lost 5 bases and the J gene lost 2 bases, with 12 bases spanning the gap. The germline V gene has CDR1 DFQATT and CDR2 SNEGSKA (reference sequence). This chain's CDR3 is CSAFRGGNYGYTF. CDR3 bases: TGCAGTGCTTTCCGAGGGGGAAACTATGGCTACACCTTC.

The chain couples TRBV6-1 to TRBJ2-2; D is possibly TRBD1 (5 bases). With 2 bases removed from V and 4 bases from J, the gap between germline ends came to 11 bases. Germline lookup yields CDR1 MNHNS and CDR2 SASEGT. CDR3 length: 15 amino acids. The chain's CDR3 is CASSEQGRATGELFF. Written as DNA, the CDR3 is TGTGCCAGCAGTGAACAGGGCAGGGCCACCGGGGAGCTGTTTTTT.

This clonotype came up a few times. CDR3 sequence: CASSQVWGYEQYF. CDR3 nucleotides: TGTGCCAGCAGCCAAGTATGGGGATACGAGCAGTACTTC. This chain connects TRBV3-1 to TRBJ2-7; D gene unclear. The CDR3 is 13 amino acids. Germline lookup yields CDR1 LGHDT and CDR2 YNNKEL (reference sequence). The germline V and J ends were trimmed by 1 base and 4 bases, with 8 bases remaining between them.